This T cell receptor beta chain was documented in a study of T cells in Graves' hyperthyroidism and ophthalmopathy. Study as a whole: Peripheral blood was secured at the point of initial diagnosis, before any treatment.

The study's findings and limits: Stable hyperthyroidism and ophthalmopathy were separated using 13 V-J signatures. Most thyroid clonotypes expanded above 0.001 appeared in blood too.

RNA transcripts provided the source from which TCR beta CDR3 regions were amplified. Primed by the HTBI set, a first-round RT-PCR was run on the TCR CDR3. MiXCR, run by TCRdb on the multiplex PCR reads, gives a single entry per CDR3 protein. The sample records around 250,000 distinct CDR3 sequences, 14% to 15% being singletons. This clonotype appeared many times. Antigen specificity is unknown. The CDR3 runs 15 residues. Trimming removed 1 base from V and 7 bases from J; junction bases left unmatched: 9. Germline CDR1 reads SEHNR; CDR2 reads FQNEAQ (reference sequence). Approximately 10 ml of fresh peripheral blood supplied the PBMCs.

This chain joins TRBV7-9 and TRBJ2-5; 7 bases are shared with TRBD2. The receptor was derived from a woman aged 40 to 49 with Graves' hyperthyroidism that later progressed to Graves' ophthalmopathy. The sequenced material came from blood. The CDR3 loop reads CASSLERGSPGTQYF. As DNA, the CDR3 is TGTGCCAGCAGCTTAGAGCGGGGTTCCCCTGGGACCCAGTACTTC.